Detailed here is one T cell receptor beta chain. What this receptor recognizes is not known. Per-base quality was not reported, and no clone a single base away is much larger than it. These data are taken from a study of immune characterization of retroperitoneal liposarcoma (dated by TCRdb to about 2019). CDR1 and CDR2 were assigned from the germline V gene as SGHVS and FNYEAQ. The CDR3 runs 12 residues from the cysteine to the phenylalanine. The only DNA kept is the CDR3, 36 bases in frame from the first base. The library was obtained by PCR. The data were produced on a NextSeq 500. Starting from the raw public reads, TCRdb applied fastp trimming at Q25, assembled clones with MiXCR and retained in-frame beta chains. Each entry merges the rows of one CDR3 protein and shows their most common DNA and genes. The sample data list more than 15,000 distinct CDR3 sequences, and 37% of these were observed just once. The ten largest clones represent about 7% of the sample.

Sequenced sample: blood. The sequence came from a male donor with retroperitoneal liposarcoma. The rearranged chain carries TRBV7-6 and TRBJ2-1; TRBD2 is possibly the D segment (6 matching bases). The better agreement between TRBJ2-7 and the DNA end casts doubt on the J call. This receptor has the CDR3 CASSLGRGEQYF. The base sequence is TGTGCCAGCAGCTTAGGGAGGGGTGAGCAGTACTTC.